This TCR beta chain appears in the sequencing data of a study of PD-L1 blockade in urothelial cancer. Background on the study: Anywhere from 0 to 3 prior chemotherapy regimens had been received by patients.

This CDR3 is built from 12 residues. Germline CDR1 and CDR2: MNHNS and SASEGT. V shed 6 bases and J 12 bases; nucleotides not matched to a gene: 7. Patients had urothelial carcinoma that was locally advanced or metastatic. The repertoire was sequenced with immunoSEQ multiplex PCR; TCRdb's copy has only in-frame clones and lacks some. The repertoire has 28,000 or so clones, 70% to 90% of them found once; the top ten carry approximately 33%. The clonotype comes from a man aged 60-69 years with urothelial cancer. Sequencing was performed on PBMCs, taken around atezolizumab (anti-PD-L1) treatment. The chain uses TRBV6-1 and TRBJ2-1, with TRBD1 identical over 8 bases. This CDR3 reads CASRGDRPGQFF. CDR3 sequence (DNA): TGTGCCAGCAGGGGGGACAGGCCTGGGCAGTTCTTC.